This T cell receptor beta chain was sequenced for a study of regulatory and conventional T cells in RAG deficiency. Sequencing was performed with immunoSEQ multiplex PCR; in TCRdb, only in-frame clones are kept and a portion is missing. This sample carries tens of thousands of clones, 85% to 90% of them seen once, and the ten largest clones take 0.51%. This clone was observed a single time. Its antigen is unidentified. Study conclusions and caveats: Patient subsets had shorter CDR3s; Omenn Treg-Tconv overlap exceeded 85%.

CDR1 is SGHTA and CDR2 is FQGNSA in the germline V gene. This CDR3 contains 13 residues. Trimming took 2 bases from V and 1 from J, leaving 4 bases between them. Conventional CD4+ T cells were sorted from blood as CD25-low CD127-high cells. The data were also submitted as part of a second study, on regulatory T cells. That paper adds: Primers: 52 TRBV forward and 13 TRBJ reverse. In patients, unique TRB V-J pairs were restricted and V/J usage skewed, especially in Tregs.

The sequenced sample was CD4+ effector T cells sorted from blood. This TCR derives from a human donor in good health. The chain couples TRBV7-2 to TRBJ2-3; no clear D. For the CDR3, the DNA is TGTGCCAGCAGCTTAAAGGGCACAGATACGCAGTATTTT. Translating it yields CASSLKGTDTQYF.